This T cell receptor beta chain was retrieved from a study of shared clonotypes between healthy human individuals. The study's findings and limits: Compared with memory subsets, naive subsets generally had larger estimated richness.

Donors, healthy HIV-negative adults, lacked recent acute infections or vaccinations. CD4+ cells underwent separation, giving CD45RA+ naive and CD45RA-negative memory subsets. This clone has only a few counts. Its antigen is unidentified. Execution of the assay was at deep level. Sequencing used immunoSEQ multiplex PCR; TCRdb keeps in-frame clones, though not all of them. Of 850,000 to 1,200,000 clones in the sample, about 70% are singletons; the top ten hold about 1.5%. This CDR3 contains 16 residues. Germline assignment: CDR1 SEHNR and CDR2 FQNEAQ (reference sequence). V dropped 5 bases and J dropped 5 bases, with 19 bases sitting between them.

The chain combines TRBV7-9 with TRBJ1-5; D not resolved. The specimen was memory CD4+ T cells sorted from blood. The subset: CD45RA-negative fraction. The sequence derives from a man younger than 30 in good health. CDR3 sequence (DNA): TGTGCCAGCAGCGACCTGGTACACCTATGGGATCAGCCCCAGCATTTT. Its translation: CASSDLVHLWDQPQHF.